The rows below give T cell receptor beta chains drawn from one sample of a study of T cell responses to AZD1222 COVID-19 vaccine. Profiled with immunoSEQ multiplex PCR; TCRdb holds only in-frame clones, not every one. Here the sample spans approximately 120,000 clones, about 88% being singletons. Specimen: peripheral blood, collected on day 0 of AZD1222 vaccination. These receptors originate from an adult in good health. Both conserved end residues are part of each CDR3. Each record gives: CDR3 protein, V gene.

CAWSPRDRVYSPLHF TRBV30
CASSYKGSGNTIYF TRBV6-6
CASRPDRAFSEKLFF TRBV2
CASSVGGRGDYGYTF TRBV9
CASRDPGQGPDTQYF TRBV2
CATQGGTTQYNEQFF TRBV11-3
CASSNETQYF TRBV21-1
CASSPDSTRNTEAFF TRBV5-4
CASSPSGAVQETQYF TRBV7-3
CASRPDRARQPQHF TRBV6-5
CASSSARRGSNEKLFF TRBV7-8
CASSFIGRLTKNTIYF TRBV5-6
CASSLTGRGYTF TRBV13
CASSFGQYYEQYF TRBV7-9
CASNPPNRAGELFF TRBV19
CASSLGRRYPYEQYF TRBV27